A single sample gave rise to the 14 T cell receptor beta chains below, sequenced in a study of T cell repertoires in ileal Crohn's disease (dated 2019 in TCRdb). According to the study, the label for this sample's time point signals: neoterminal ileum biopsy at postoperative endoscopy, about 6 months after surgery. Preparation of the library involved the immunoSEQ multiplex PCR assay. TCRdb mirrors the immuneACCESS table, restricted to in-frame sequences. Some clones are absent from its copies; in checked studies, under half trace to an unresolved V gene, and the reason for the others is unknown. The sample table records 13,000 to 15,000 clones; around 78% of these occur just once. In total, the top ten clones hold about 4% of the sample. Material for sequencing was ileal tissue. The receptors were sampled from an adult with Crohn's disease.

This rearrangement joins TRBV5-4 to TRBJ1-4; D not resolved. From germline, CDR1 is SGHNT and CDR2 YYREEE (reference sequence). Trimming shortened V by 3 bases and J by 7 bases, and 19 bases separated the two germline ends. The CDR3 covers 16 residues. The CDR3 bases are TGTGCCAGCAGCTCGTCCCGGACTGACATGGGTGAAAAACTGTTTTTT. Its translation is CASSSSRTDMGEKLFF.

The genes are TRBV5-6 and TRBJ1-2; weak D call: TRBD1 (5 bases). The CDR3 sequence is 16 residues long. Germline assignment: CDR1 SGHDT and CDR2 YYEEEE. Trimming removed 1 base at V and 2 bases at J, with 15 bases between. CDR3 sequence: CASSLRRGGRNYGYTF. The CDR3 DNA reads as TGTGCCAGCAGCTTGAGGCGGGGCGGGAGGAACTATGGCTACACCTTC.

V and J are TRBV19 and TRBJ2-4, with TRBD2 as a possible D gene (5 bases). V lost 5 bases, J lost 10 bases, and 12 bases lay in between. Germline V gives CDR1 LNHDA, CDR2 SQIVND (reference sequence). CDR3 length: 12 amino acids. The CDR3 nucleotides are TGTGCCAGTAGTGCCAGCCGAGGGATTCAGTACTTC. Translated, it gives CASSASRGIQYF.

V usage is TRBV4-3 and J usage is TRBJ2-2; 9 nucleotides align to TRBD2. There are 16 residues in the CDR3. Germline trimming cut 0 bases from V and 6 bases from J; bases unmatched to any gene: 5. Per the germline V gene, CDR1 is LGHNA and CDR2 is YSLEER. Here the CDR3 DNA reads TGCGCCAGCAGCCAAGACGTAGCGGGAGATGCCGGGGAGCTGTTTTTT. Protein sequence: CASSQDVAGDAGELFF.

The chain joins TRBV27 to TRBJ1-5, with D unresolved. Trimming stripped 3 bases from V and 7 bases from J, with 13 bases between. CDR3 length equals 14 residues. Per germline, CDR1 MNHEY and CDR2 SMNVEV (reference sequence). CDR3 in DNA: TGTGCCAGCAGTTTGAAGCCGTGGAGGCAGCCCCAGCATTTT. Encoded protein: CASSLKPWRQPQHF.

The rearrangement uses TRBV7-2 and TRBJ2-3, with D hard to call. Per the germline V gene, CDR1 is SGHTA and CDR2 is FQGNSA. This CDR3 has 14 amino acids. V lost 1 base and J 2 bases, leaving 7 bases between the germline ends. CDR3 amino acids: CASSLDTSTDTQYF. The CDR3 DNA follows: TGTGCCAGCAGCTTAGATACCTCCACAGATACGCAGTATTTT. Based on the CDR3 plus reference TRBV7-2 and TRBJ2-3, the full variable domain is GAGVSQSPSNKVTEKGKDVELRCDPISGHTALYWYRQSLGQGLEFLIYFQGNSAPDKSGLPSDRFSAERTGGSVSTLTIQRTQQEDSAVYLCASSLDTSTDTQYFGPGTRLTVL.

V gene TRBV5-1 combines with J gene TRBJ2-7; TRBD1 aligns across 8 bases. The V gene end was trimmed by 2 bases and the J gene end by 0 bases; junction bases not matched to a gene: 4. This CDR3 contains 15 residues. Per the germline V gene, CDR1 is SGHRS and CDR2 is YFSETQ. The CDR3 is CASSLTGGSSYEQYF. In DNA, the CDR3 is TGCGCCAGCAGCTTAACAGGGGGTAGCTCCTACGAGCAGTACTTC.

In this sample, this clone turned up a few times. J is TRBJ2-1 and V is TRBV7-3, with D tentatively TRBD2 (5 bases). The CDR3 is 15 residues long. The V gene's germline CDR1 is SGHTA and CDR2 FQGTGA. V was cut by 3 bases and J by 4 bases, with 13 bases left in between. The CDR3 DNA follows: TGTGCCAGCAGCTTTGGTACGGGGAGATACAATGAGCAGTTCTTC. Protein product: CASSFGTGRYNEQFF.

The genes are TRBV6-6 and TRBJ1-5; a possible D gene is TRBD1 (5 bases). The CDR3 loop spans 12 amino acids. V was pared by 7 bases and J by 8 bases, with 12 bases between. Germline loops: CDR1 MNHNY, CDR2 SVGAGI (reference sequence). CDR3 amino acids: CASTRQNEPQHF. Written as DNA, the CDR3 is TGTGCCAGCACCCGACAGAATGAGCCCCAGCATTTT.

The gene calls are TRBV7-3 and TRBJ1-6; D gene unclear. This CDR3 is 13 amino acids long. The ends were cut back, 5 bases at V and 10 bases at J, with 12 bases in the middle. Germline loops: CDR1 SGHTA, CDR2 FQGTGA. As DNA, the CDR3 is TGTGCCAGCAGCGTATCCTCCCGGTCACCCCTCCACTTT. Translated, it gives CASSVSSRSPLHF.

CDR3 sequence: CASSVAGGIAFF. The CDR3 nucleotides are TGTGCCAGCAGCGTCGCAGGGGGGATAGCTTTCTTT. The chain employs TRBV9 and TRBJ1-1; 7 nucleotides agree with TRBD1. The germline V gene encodes CDR1 SGDLS and CDR2 YYNGEE. V trimming: 2 bases; J trimming: 10 bases; junction bases outside the gene matches: 5. The CDR3 loop spans 12 amino acids.

This clone showed up just a few times. V gene TRBV7-5 combines with J gene TRBJ2-3; the table's D gene call, TRBD2, was not cross checked with the DNA. TRBV7-5 is classified as a pseudogene. The CDR3 is 16 amino acids. CDR3 nucleotide sequence: TGTGCCAGAAGCCCCACCGGGCGGGATATCACAGATACGCAGTATTTT. Amino acid sequence: CARSPTGRDITDTQYF.

The chain has TRBV29-1 and TRBJ1-2; D is unresolved. The V and J ends lost 4 bases and 3 bases respectively, with 6 bases between them. The CDR3 spans 11 residues. Per germline, CDR1 SQVTM and CDR2 ANQGSEA. CDR3 amino acids: CSVGRDYGYTF. The CDR3 bases are TGCAGCGTTGGTAGGGACTATGGCTACACCTTC.

This chain connects TRBV13 to TRBJ2-7, with TRBD2 as a possible D gene (6 bases). Trimming stripped 0 bases from V and 2 bases from J, with 14 bases between. Germline assignment: CDR1 PRHDT and CDR2 FYEKMQ (reference sequence). The CDR3 contains 16 residues. CDR3 in DNA: TGTGCCAGCAGCTTAGGGACGGGAGTGGGCACCTACGAGCAGTACTTC. Encoded protein: CASSLGTGVGTYEQYF. The complete variable domain, with remaining parts taken from reference TRBV13 and TRBJ2-7, reads AAGVIQSPRHLIKEKRETATLKCYPIPRHDTVYWYQQGPGQDPQFLISFYEKMQSDKGSIPDRFSAQQFSDYHSELNMSSLELGDSALYFCASSLGTGVGTYEQYFGPGTRLTVT.